The clone carrying this T cell receptor beta chain has just a few counts. Which cohort a participant joined came from the clinical history participants gave. The data derive from a study of blood T cell repertoires in COVID-19. Study context: Samples came from the United States, Italy and Spain, spanning acute and convalescent COVID-19.

The CDR3 consists of 13 residues. V shed 4 bases, J shed 5 bases, and the junction held 4 bases outside the gene matches. Germline V gives CDR1 SQVTM, CDR2 ANQGSEA. As processed by the authors: Estimation of nucleated cell counts relied on the amplification of reference gene primers. Measured with immunoSEQ multiplex PCR; TCRdb has only the in-frame clones, and not every one. V, J and clone size are taken as reported in that table, and D and trimming were inferred from the DNA itself. This table holds 200,000 to 250,000 clones, around 90% found once. The source is a man between 25 and 39 years old who had been exposed to COVID-19. Material for sequencing was PBMCs or T cells enriched from blood (not recorded which). The chain has TRBV29-1 and TRBJ2-5; 10 bases fit TRBD2. This CDR3 is CSVAAGGLETQYF. DNA of the CDR3: TGCAGCGTTGCAGCGGGGGGGCTGGAGACCCAGTACTTC.